Listed here are 14 T cell receptor beta chains from one sample, sequenced in a study of T cell responses to AZD1222 COVID-19 vaccine. The repertoire was sequenced with immunoSEQ multiplex PCR; TCRdb's copy has only in-frame clones and lacks some. The data contain about 120,000 clones, approximately 92% of them singletons. The sequencing used peripheral blood, collected 28 days after the second AZD1222 dose. These receptors originate from an adult who received the AZD1222 COVID-19 vaccine.

The V and J genes are TRBV12-3 or TRBV12-4 and TRBJ1-2; tentative D call: TRBD1 (6 bases). V lost 4 bases and J 8 bases, leaving 11 bases between the germline ends. The CDR3 loop spans 12 amino acids. CDR3 loop: CASSSGAGGYTF. CDR3 nucleotide sequence: TGTGCCAGCAGTTCAGGGGCTGGCGGCTACACCTTC.

This chain links TRBV10-1 with TRBJ1-4; 9 bases are shared with TRBD1. The junction had 1 base not matched to a gene; V was cut back by 3 bases and J by 5 bases. The CDR3 totals 14 residues. The V gene's germline CDR1 is WNHNN and CDR2 SYGVQD (reference sequence). CDR3: CASSDGTGNEKLFF. The CDR3 DNA is TGCGCCAGCAGTGACGGGACAGGGAATGAAAAACTGTTTTTT.

This rearrangement joins TRBV18 to TRBJ1-1; D is unclear. This CDR3 has 14 residues. Germline loops: CDR1 KGHSH, CDR2 LQKENI. Trimming cost V 1 base and J 7 bases, with 13 bases left between them. CDR3 in DNA: TGTGCCAGCTCACCACGGAGAACAGTCGATGAAGCTTTCTTT. Residues: CASSPRRTVDEAFF. Using reference TRBV18 and TRBJ1-1 for the parts outside the CDR3, the full variable domain is NAGVMQNPRHLVRRRGQEARLRCSPMKGHSHVYWYRQLPEEGLKFMVYLQKENIIDESGMPKERFSAEFPKEGPSILRIQQVVRGDSAAYFCASSPRRTVDEAFFGQGTRLTVV.

The rearrangement links TRBV11-2 to TRBJ2-2; 7 nucleotides align to TRBD2. The germline CDR1 and CDR2 sequences are SGHAT and FQNNGV. The CDR3 covers 17 residues. The trim removed 1 base at V and 5 bases at J, leaving 10 bases unmatched. In DNA, the CDR3 is TGTGCCAGCAGCTTAGTCGGGAGAAGGGGAGGGACCGGGGAGCTGTTTTTT. Protein product: CASSLVGRRGGTGELFF.

The CDR3 protein is CASSPPPAGLTEAFF. The CDR3 nucleotides are TGTGCCAGCAGCCCTCCACCGGCGGGTCTCACTGAAGCTTTCTTT. V gene TRBV7-2 combines with J gene TRBJ1-1; D gene unclear. The V and J ends lost 5 bases and 4 bases respectively, with 17 bases between them. Germline lookup yields CDR1 SGHTA and CDR2 FQGNSA. The CDR3 length is 15 residues.

This chain links TRBV7-2 with TRBJ2-7, with D tentatively TRBD2 (5 bases). In germline, CDR1 is SGHTA, CDR2 FQGNSA. The CDR3 has 16 residues. V shed 1 base and J shed 0 bases, with 13 bases lying between them. CDR3 region: CASSLVSGVGSYEQYF. The CDR3 DNA sequence: TGTGCCAGCAGCTTAGTTTCCGGGGTCGGCTCCTACGAGCAGTACTTC.

CDR3: CASSLTTSNQPQHF. DNA for the CDR3: TGCGCCAGCAGCTTGACCACCAGCAATCAGCCCCAGCATTTT. The V gene is TRBV5-1, the J gene TRBJ1-5; D not certain. Between the trimmed V and J ends, which lost 1 base and 1 base, there was a span of 6 bases. This CDR3 contains 14 residues. Per germline, CDR1 SGHRS and CDR2 YFSETQ.

The V gene is TRBV12-3 or TRBV12-4, the J gene TRBJ1-5; TRBD1 is a possible D gene (5 bases). The CDR3 contains 13 residues. V was trimmed by 7 bases and J by 8 bases, leaving 15 bases between them. CDR3 in amino acids: CASNPTGREPQHF. The CDR3 DNA reads as TGTGCCAGCAACCCGACGGGACGGGAGCCCCAGCATTTT.

The rearrangement links TRBV7-9 to TRBJ1-1; no firm D call. The CDR3 sequence is 12 residues long. V dropped 3 bases and J dropped 5 bases, with 7 bases sitting between them. Per the germline V gene, CDR1 is SEHNR and CDR2 is FQNEAQ (reference sequence). The CDR3 reads CASSLDGTEAFF. The DNA for the CDR3 is TGTGCCAGCAGCTTGGACGGGACTGAAGCTTTCTTT.

The chain recombines TRBV6-1 with TRBJ1-3; D unclear. Germline-derived CDR1 and CDR2 are MNHNS and SASEGT. The CDR3 runs to 13 residues. V dropped 2 bases and J dropped 4 bases, with 6 bases sitting between them. Here the CDR3 DNA reads TGTGCCAGCAGTGAACGGCGAGGAAACACCATATATTTT. It specifies CASSERRGNTIYF.

This clone was picked up one time. This chain joins TRBV4-2 and TRBJ1-4; 7 nucleotides agree with TRBD1. V was clipped by 4 bases and J by 6 bases; unmatched bases: 8. This CDR3 comprises 15 residues. From germline, CDR1 is LGHNA and CDR2 YNFKEQ. CDR3 sequence reads: CASSPQGEFDEKLFF. The DNA of the CDR3 is TGTGCCAGCAGCCCCCAGGGGGAATTTGATGAAAAACTGTTTTTT.

The chain has TRBV11-2 and TRBJ2-1, with D maybe TRBD1 (5 bases). The CDR3 extends over 13 amino acids. Trimming pared 5 bases from V and 7 bases from J, leaving 12 bases between. CDR1 is SGHAT and CDR2 is FQNNGV in the germline V gene. This CDR3 reads CASSQGAANEQFF. The CDR3 DNA follows: TGTGCCAGCAGCCAAGGGGCAGCTAATGAGCAGTTCTTC. Based on the CDR3 plus reference TRBV11-2 and TRBJ2-1, the full variable domain is EAGVAQSPRYKIIEKRQSVAFWCNPISGHATLYWYQQILGQGPKLLIQFQNNGVVDDSQLPKDRFSAERLKGVDSTLKIQPAKLEDSAVYLCASSQGAANEQFFGPGTRLTVL.

The rearrangement links TRBV18 to TRBJ2-3, with TRBD2 identical over 14 bases. The V gene end was trimmed by 1 base and the J gene end by 0 bases; junction bases not matched to a gene: 3. Looked up from germline, CDR1 is KGHSH and CDR2 is LQKENI. The CDR3 has 18 amino acids. The CDR3 loop is CASSPRTSGGRSTDTQYF. CDR3 DNA sequence: TGTGCCAGCTCACCACGGACTAGCGGGGGGCGTAGCACAGATACGCAGTATTTT. The full variable domain, rest sourced from reference TRBV18 and TRBJ2-3, is NAGVMQNPRHLVRRRGQEARLRCSPMKGHSHVYWYRQLPEEGLKFMVYLQKENIIDESGMPKERFSAEFPKEGPSILRIQQVVRGDSAAYFCASSPRTSGGRSTDTQYFGPGTRLTVL.

This chain joins TRBV6-2 or TRBV6-3 and TRBJ2-4, with D unclear. The ends were cut back, 0 bases at V and 6 bases at J, with 9 bases in the middle. Germline V gene sequence: CDR1 MNHEY, CDR2 SVGEGT. CDR3 length: 14 residues. The CDR3 sequence is CASSYSVSRNIQYF. The DNA of the CDR3 is TGTGCCAGCAGTTACTCGGTCTCTCGAAACATTCAGTACTTC.